The clone carrying this TCR beta chain was found once. One junction end disagrees with the germline gene, perhaps due to a read error. The data were obtained in a study of blood T cell repertoires in COVID-19. About the study: From the United States, Italy and Spain came samples of acute and convalescent COVID-19. T cells, B-cell-depleted T cells, or PBMCs supplied cDNA or gDNA.

Enrolled during active infection, Seattle patients were then followed longitudinally. CDR3 size: 13 residues. Germline CDR1 is SGHRS and CDR2 is YFSETQ. Authors' data handling: Scientists estimated how many nucleated cells there were by amplifying reference gene primers. The data were produced by immunoSEQ multiplex PCR, yet TCRdb's version contains in-frame clones alone and is incomplete. D and trimming come from the DNA, and the V and J calls and clone size come from that table. The sample records some 69,000 clones, about 92% being singletons. Input material: peripheral blood. V usage is TRBV5-1 and J usage is TRBJ1-2; 7 positions agree with TRBD1. This receptor was taken from a man in his forties or fifties with COVID-19, enrolled during active disease. DNA of the CDR3: TGCGCCAGCAGCTTGGTCCGGACAGGCGCTTTTGTCTTC. Protein sequence: CASSLVRTGAFVF. The whole variable domain, filled in from reference TRBV5-1 and TRBJ1-2, reads KAGVTQTPRYLIKTRGQQVTLSCSPISGHRSVSWYQQTPGQGLQFLFEYFSETQRNKGNFPGRFSGRQFSNSRSEMNVSTLELGDSALYLCASSLVRTGAFVFGSGTRLTVV.